These T cell receptor beta chains were read from a single sample in a study of blood T cells in healthy people across ages. TCRdb re-called the 5' RACE reads with MiXCR, one entry per CDR3 protein. The table has 600,000 to 800,000 distinct CDR3 sequences, around 21% seen once. The sequenced sample was blood. The origin of the receptors is a man between 65 and 85 years old in good health. CDR3s include the opening cysteine and the closing phenylalanine or tryptophan. D genes are given only for firm matches. The listing skips clone size in some rows; elsewhere it reads once, few, many or a size class.

clone_size: NA; j_call: TRBJ2-1; v_call: TRBV7-8; d_call: NA; cdr3_aa: CASSPEVRVGVYNERFF; cdr3_nt: TGTGCCAGCAGCCCTGAGGTTAGGGTAGGGGTCTACAATGAGCGGTTCTTC
clone_size: once; j_call: TRBJ1-4; v_call: TRBV5-1; d_call: NA; cdr3_aa: CASSLGSGPEKLFF; cdr3_nt: TGCGCCAGCAGCTTGGGGTCAGGGCCTGAAAAACTGTTTTTT
clone_size: many; j_call: TRBJ2-3; v_call: TRBV4-1; d_call: NA; cdr3_aa: CASSHPGSDTQYF; cdr3_nt: TGCGCCAGCAGCCATCCAGGGTCCGATACGCAGTATTTT
clone_size: few; j_call: TRBJ1-1; v_call: TRBV20-1; d_call: NA; cdr3_aa: CSARQGGITEAFF; cdr3_nt: TGCAGTGCTAGACAGGGAGGTATTACTGAAGCTTTCTTT
clone_size: NA; j_call: TRBJ2-1; v_call: TRBV7-9; d_call: TRBD2; cdr3_aa: CASSLGLAGVDNYNEQFF; cdr3_nt: TGTGCCAGCAGCTTGGGGTTAGCGGGAGTAGACAACTACAATGAGCAGTTCTTC
clone_size: NA; j_call: TRBJ2-3; v_call: TRBV7-3; d_call: TRBD2; cdr3_aa: CASSLTSSVPDTQYF; cdr3_nt: TGCGCCAGCAGCTTGACTAGCAGCGTACCAGATACGCAGTATTTT
clone_size: NA; j_call: TRBJ2-5; v_call: TRBV5-1; d_call: TRBD2; cdr3_aa: CASRVGLAAIQETQYF; cdr3_nt: TGCGCCAGCAGAGTGGGGCTAGCGGCAATCCAAGAGACCCAGTACTTC
clone_size: once; j_call: TRBJ1-1; v_call: TRBV6-5; d_call: NA; cdr3_aa: CASSYSSRAEAFF; cdr3_nt: TGTGCCAGCAGTTACTCGAGTCGGGCTGAAGCTTTCTTT
clone_size: NA; j_call: TRBJ2-7; v_call: TRBV20-1; d_call: TRBD2; cdr3_aa: CSARYSGSEAEQYF; cdr3_nt: TGCAGTGCTAGGTACAGCGGGAGTGAGGCCGAGCAGTACTTC
clone_size: few; j_call: TRBJ2-1; v_call: TRBV27; d_call: NA; cdr3_aa: CASSWDSGGEQFF; cdr3_nt: TGTGCCAGCAGTTGGGACTCAGGGGGTGAGCAGTTCTTC
clone_size: NA; j_call: TRBJ1-3; v_call: TRBV4-1; d_call: NA; cdr3_aa: CASGAKIGDTIYF; cdr3_nt: TGCGCCAGCGGTGCCAAAATAGGGGACACCATATATTTT
clone_size: NA; j_call: TRBJ2-7; v_call: TRBV20-1; d_call: NA; cdr3_aa: CSATKDGRSYEQYF; cdr3_nt: TGCAGTGCTACTAAAGACGGGCGCTCCTACGAGCAGTACTTC
clone_size: NA; j_call: TRBJ1-2; v_call: TRBV6-2/TRBV6-3; d_call: NA; cdr3_aa: CASRTDRRGYTF; cdr3_nt: TGTGCCAGCAGAACCGACAGACGGGGCTACACCTTC
clone_size: few; j_call: TRBJ1-2; v_call: TRBV19; d_call: NA; cdr3_aa: CASSIGGQLWRYGYTF; cdr3_nt: TGTGCCAGTAGTATTGGAGGACAGCTTTGGAGGTATGGCTACACCTTC
clone_size: NA; j_call: TRBJ2-7; v_call: TRBV2; d_call: TRBD1; cdr3_aa: CASSEDRGSSYEQYF; cdr3_nt: TGTGCCAGCAGTGAGGACAGGGGGAGCTCCTACGAGCAGTACTTC
clone_size: few; j_call: TRBJ2-1; v_call: TRBV18; d_call: NA; cdr3_aa: CASSPPTGNEQFF; cdr3_nt: TGTGCCAGCTCACCACCGACTGGAAATGAGCAGTTCTTC
clone_size: few; j_call: TRBJ2-1; v_call: TRBV4-3; d_call: TRBD2; cdr3_aa: CASSQDLIAGPNEQFF; cdr3_nt: TGCGCCAGCAGCCAAGATTTAATAGCGGGCCCCAATGAGCAGTTCTTC
clone_size: few; j_call: TRBJ2-2; v_call: TRBV10-2; d_call: NA; cdr3_aa: CASSGRGELFF; cdr3_nt: TGCGCCAGCAGTGGGCGGGGGGAGCTGTTTTTT
clone_size: NA; j_call: TRBJ1-2; v_call: TRBV12-3/TRBV12-4; d_call: TRBD1; cdr3_aa: CASSFLTGNLYGYTF; cdr3_nt: TGTGCCAGCAGTTTCCTGACAGGGAACCTCTATGGCTACACCTTC
clone_size: NA; j_call: TRBJ2-5; v_call: TRBV20-1; d_call: NA; cdr3_aa: CSARVGVSQETQYF; cdr3_nt: TGCAGTGCTAGAGTAGGGGTCAGCCAAGAGACCCAGTACTTC
clone_size: many; j_call: TRBJ2-7; v_call: TRBV29-1; d_call: NA; cdr3_aa: CSVGGAGFPYEQYF; cdr3_nt: TGCAGCGTTGGGGGGGCCGGGTTCCCATACGAGCAGTACTTC
clone_size: many; j_call: TRBJ2-5; v_call: TRBV7-9; d_call: TRBD1; cdr3_aa: CASSLARDRNQETQYF; cdr3_nt: TGTGCCAGCAGCTTAGCGAGGGACAGGAACCAAGAGACCCAGTACTTC
clone_size: NA; j_call: TRBJ2-3; v_call: TRBV5-1; d_call: TRBD2; cdr3_aa: CASSHGTSGRGTDTQYF; cdr3_nt: TGCGCCAGCAGCCACGGGACTAGCGGGAGAGGCACAGATACGCAGTATTTT
clone_size: NA; j_call: TRBJ2-2; v_call: TRBV20-1; d_call: TRBD1; cdr3_aa: CSAATSGTVKTGELFF; cdr3_nt: TGCAGTGCTGCGACGTCCGGGACAGTCAAGACCGGGGAGCTGTTTTTT
clone_size: few; j_call: TRBJ2-1; v_call: TRBV20-1; d_call: NA; cdr3_aa: CSARDPLVSGNEQFF; cdr3_nt: TGCAGTGCTAGAGATCCCCTGGTTAGCGGCAATGAGCAGTTCTTC
clone_size: NA; j_call: TRBJ2-7; v_call: TRBV2; d_call: NA; cdr3_aa: CASSAGRGGNEQYF; cdr3_nt: TGTGCCAGCAGTGCTGGCAGGGGAGGGAACGAGCAGTACTTC